A selection of T cell receptor beta chains follows, all from one sample in a study of cytomegalovirus exposure and HLA in healthy donors. Produced via immunoSEQ multiplex PCR; TCRdb's table is partial and in-frame only. The top ten clones hold 1.3% of a sample with 200,000 to 250,000 clones, 70% to 90% of them seen once. Sequenced: PBMCs. The receptor set was obtained from a human donor in good health. CDR3s include the opening cysteine and the closing phenylalanine or tryptophan. The D gene is left open where the match is weak. Clone size is shown for a subset of rows, as once, few, many or a class of expanded clone.

V,size,J,D,CDR3,DNA
TRBV28,NA,TRBJ2-7,NA,CASSLGGPYKQYF,TGTGCCAGCAGTCTGGGGGGACCCTACAAGCAGTACTTC
TRBV7-6,NA,TRBJ2-7,TRBD2,CASSGLARYEQYF,TGTGCCAGCAGCGGACTAGCTAGGTACGAGCAGTACTTC
TRBV9,NA,TRBJ2-1,TRBD2,CASSAIAGGYNEQFF,TGTGCCAGCAGCGCGATAGCGGGAGGCTACAATGAGCAGTTCTTC
TRBV14,NA,TRBJ2-6,TRBD1,CASSQVGGGGANVLTF,TGTGCCAGCAGCCAAGTAGGGGGCGGTGGGGCCAACGTCCTGACTTTC
TRBV9,NA,TRBJ2-3,TRBD2,CASSTRGLDFTDTQYF,TGTGCCAGCAGCACCCGTGGACTAGACTTCACAGATACGCAGTATTTT
TRBV6-1,NA,TRBJ2-7,NA,CASSEPPLAVYEQYF,TGTGCCAGCAGTGAACCCCCTCTCGCGGTATACGAGCAGTACTTC
TRBV4-1,NA,TRBJ2-5,TRBD2,CASSQDTGLAGGQETQYF,TGCGCCAGCAGCCAAGATACGGGACTAGCGGGAGGTCAAGAGACCCAGTACTTC
TRBV19,few,TRBJ1-2,NA,CASSILQKNYGYTF,TGTGCCAGTAGTATCCTACAGAAAAACTATGGCTACACCTTC
TRBV10-1,NA,TRBJ2-1,TRBD1,CASMRQGFWNEQFF,TGCGCCAGCATGCGACAGGGGTTTTGGAATGAGCAGTTCTTC
TRBV7-6,NA,TRBJ1-1,NA,CASSLGHMQGTEAFF,TGTGCCAGCAGCTTAGGACACATGCAGGGCACTGAAGCTTTCTTT
TRBV2,few,TRBJ2-7,TRBD2,CASRSPTSGHKSYEQYF,TGTGCCAGCAGGTCTCCTACTAGCGGGCACAAATCCTACGAGCAGTACTTC
TRBV5-6,NA,TRBJ1-6,NA,CASSWGTSSYNSPLHF,TGTGCCAGCAGCTGGGGTACTAGCTCCTATAATTCACCCCTCCACTTT
TRBV10-3,NA,TRBJ2-5,NA,CAISDREETQYF,TGTGCCATCAGTGATCGGGAAGAGACCCAGTACTTC
TRBV7-2,NA,TRBJ2-7,TRBD2,CASSLGGRGSYEQYF,TGTGCCAGCAGCTTAGGCGGGAGAGGGTCCTACGAGCAGTACTTC
TRBV6-5,NA,TRBJ1-5,TRBD1,CASSRTGLNQPQHF,TGTGCCAGCAGTCGGACAGGGCTAAATCAGCCCCAGCATTTT
TRBV18,NA,TRBJ2-5,NA,CASSPNRVETQYF,TGTGCCAGCTCACCCAACAGGGTAGAGACCCAGTACTTC
TRBV14,NA,TRBJ2-1,NA,CASSQLREQFF,TGTGCCAGCAGCCAGTTACGGGAGCAGTTCTTC
TRBV25-1,NA,TRBJ2-7,TRBD2,CASSLSGSPYEQYF,TGTGCCAGCAGTCTTAGCGGGAGCCCCTACGAGCAGTACTTC
TRBV15,NA,TRBJ2-2,NA,CATSSDSARSSTGELFF,TGTGCCACCAGCAGCGACAGTGCGCGGTCGTCAACCGGGGAGCTGTTTTTT
TRBV5-1,NA,TRBJ1-2,NA,CASSSVRGWVVTF,TGCGCCAGCAGCTCAGTCAGAGGTTGGGTAGTCACCTTC
TRBV18,NA,TRBJ1-4,NA,CASSPSSRSRELFF,TGTGCCAGCTCACCCTCCTCCAGATCGCGGGAACTGTTTTTT
TRBV27,NA,TRBJ2-6,NA,CASSFFSGANVLTF,TGTGCCAGCAGTTTCTTCTCTGGGGCCAACGTCCTGACTTTC
TRBV4-3,few,TRBJ2-7,TRBD2,CASSRGTSGSYEQYF,TGCGCCAGCAGCCGAGGGACTAGCGGAAGCTACGAGCAGTACTTC
TRBV28,NA,TRBJ1-5,NA,CASRPGSRDQPQHF,TGTGCCAGCAGGCCCGGTTCTCGGGATCAGCCCCAGCATTTT
TRBV6-4,NA,TRBJ2-1,NA,CASSDGLIGEQFF,TGTGCCAGCAGTGACGGTTTGATCGGGGAGCAGTTCTTC
TRBV29-1,NA,TRBJ2-1,TRBD2,CSAQGVLAGGDEQFF,TGCAGCGCCCAAGGGGTGCTAGCGGGAGGGGATGAGCAGTTCTTC
TRBV7-9,NA,TRBJ2-5,TRBD2,CASSLAGGVETQYF,TGTGCCAGCAGCTTAGCGGGAGGGGTGGAGACCCAGTACTTC
TRBV7-2,NA,TRBJ2-3,TRBD2,CASSSWTSASTDTQYF,TGTGCCAGCAGCTCCTGGACTAGTGCTAGCACAGATACGCAGTATTTT
TRBV5-1,NA,TRBJ1-1,TRBD1,CASSPYGQGMNTEAFF,TGCGCCAGCAGCCCGTACGGACAGGGAATGAACACTGAAGCTTTCTTT
TRBV27,NA,TRBJ2-7,TRBD2,CASSLSRIGTSGANYEQYF,TGTGCCAGCAGTTTATCAAGGATCGGGACTAGCGGGGCGAACTACGAGCAGTACTTC
TRBV4-1,NA,TRBJ2-1,NA,CASSQTGTSSSNEQFF,TGCGCCAGCAGCCAAACCGGGACAAGCAGCTCCAATGAGCAGTTCTTC
TRBV7-9,NA,TRBJ2-5,TRBD1,CASSPSRGTGGYQETQYF,TGTGCCAGCAGCCCATCAAGGGGGACAGGGGGCTACCAAGAGACCCAGTACTTC
TRBV13,NA,TRBJ2-6,TRBD1,CASSHTPTGAGGANVLTF,TGTGCCAGCAGCCATACCCCGACAGGGGCAGGAGGGGCCAACGTCCTGACTTTC
TRBV2,NA,TRBJ2-5,NA,CASSEVERDQETQYF,TGTGCCAGCAGTGAGGTGGAGCGTGACCAAGAGACCCAGTACTTC
TRBV4-2,NA,TRBJ1-1,NA,CASSPAGGGNTEAFF,TGTGCCAGCAGCCCAGCCGGAGGAGGGAACACTGAAGCTTTCTTT
TRBV7-5,NA,TRBJ1-1,NA,CARSLNCRDYKAEAFF,TGTGCCAGAAGCTTAAATTGTAGGGACTACAAGGCTGAAGCTTTCTTT
TRBV6-5,NA,TRBJ2-1,TRBD1,CASSWGQGRSRNEQFF,TGTGCCAGCAGTTGGGGACAGGGGCGATCTAGGAATGAGCAGTTCTTC